The T cell receptor (beta chain) described here comes from a study of PD-1 blockade in mismatch repair-deficient tumors. Germline CDR1 and CDR2: GTSNPN and SVGIG (reference sequence). Trimming cost V 0 bases and J 3 bases, with 2 bases left between them. The CDR3 runs to 11 residues. TCRdb keeps only in-frame clones here, not all; method: immunoSEQ multiplex PCR. The repertoire holds tens of thousands of clones, approximately 85% seen once, with roughly a sixth in the top ten. The starting material was peripheral blood, obtained 2 weeks after starting pembrolizumab. This clonotype was obtained from an adult with mismatch repair-deficient cancer. J is TRBJ2-5 and V is TRBV30; D call uncertain. The CDR3 DNA reads as TGTGCCTGGAGTGTGGAAGAGACCCAGTACTTC. Its protein is CAWSVEETQYF. The full variable domain, rest sourced from reference TRBV30 and TRBJ2-5, is SQTIHQWPATLVQPVGSPLSLECTVEGTSNPNLYWYRQAAGRGLQLLFYSVGIGQISSEVPQNLSASRPQDRQFILSSKKLLLSDSGFYLCAWSVEETQYFGPGTRLLVL.